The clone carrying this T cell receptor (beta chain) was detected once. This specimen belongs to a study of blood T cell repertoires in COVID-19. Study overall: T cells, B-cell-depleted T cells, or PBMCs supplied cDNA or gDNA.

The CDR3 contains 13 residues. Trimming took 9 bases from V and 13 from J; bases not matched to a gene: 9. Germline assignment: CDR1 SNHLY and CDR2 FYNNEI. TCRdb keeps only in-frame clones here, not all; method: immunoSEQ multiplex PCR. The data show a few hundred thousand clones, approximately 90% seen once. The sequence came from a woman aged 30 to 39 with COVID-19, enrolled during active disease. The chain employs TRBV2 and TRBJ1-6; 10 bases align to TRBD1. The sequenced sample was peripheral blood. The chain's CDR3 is CASRAGQGIPLHF. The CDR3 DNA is TGTGCCAGTCGGGCGGGACAGGGGATTCCCCTCCACTTT.